Shown below are 2 T cell receptor beta chains from a single sample sequenced in a study of blood T cells in healthy people across ages. A second PCR of roughly 6 to 12 cycles used a sample-barcoded 5' primer and a J-beta primer mix. TCRdb passed the 5' RACE reads through MiXCR, listing each CDR3 protein once. Of under 2 million distinct CDR3 sequences detected, almost 35% appear once; the ten largest clones hold about 11%. The sample comprised blood. The receptor source for this set is a woman aged 25 to 39 in good health.

CDR3 residues: CSAPKLGGEQFF. CDR3 DNA sequence: TGCAGCGCCCCCAAGCTTGGTGGGGAGCAGTTCTTC. The V call is TRBV29-1, the J call TRBJ2-1, with D unclear. Germline V gene lookup returns CDR1 SQVTM and CDR2 ANQGSEA. There are 12 residues in the CDR3. Trimming cost V 7 bases and J 10 bases, with 17 bases left between them.

This clonotype was observed a handful of times. CDR3 DNA sequence: TGTGCCAGCAGCTTAAACGGGGGCGCCGGGGAGCTGTTTTTT. This sequence encodes CASSLNGGAGELFF. This rearrangement joins TRBV7-3 to TRBJ2-2, with D perhaps assigned TRBD1 or TRBD2 (6 bases each). Between the trimmed V and J ends, which lost 1 base and 6 bases, there was a span of 9 bases. Per the germline V gene, CDR1 is SGHTA and CDR2 is FQGTGA. CDR3 size: 14 residues.